What follows describes a single T cell receptor (beta chain). Looked up from germline, CDR1 is MNHNY and CDR2 is SVGAGI (reference sequence). The germline V and J ends were trimmed by 0 bases and 5 bases, with 7 bases remaining between them. This CDR3 region has 13 residues. This record belongs to a study of Ad26.COV2.S vaccination and SARS-CoV-2 variants. Generated by immunoSEQ multiplex PCR, the TCRdb table keeps only in-frame clones and is missing some. The table includes 300,000 to 350,000 clones, around 81% detected once. The treatment was: around 19 received Ad26.COV2.S at low or high dose, single or two shots; about five received placebo; per-sample allocation not given. Samples came from day 63 after the first vaccine or placebo injection.

This chain joins TRBV6-6 and TRBJ1-1; D gene unclear. This sequence was found in a person aged 18-65 years who received the Ad26.COV2.S COVID-19 vaccine or a placebo. Sequencing was performed on peripheral blood, taken in a trial of Ad26.COV2.S vaccine versus placebo. CDR3 sequence (DNA): TGTGCCAGCAGTTACTCTCCGGGAACTGAAGCTTTCTTT. It is translated as CASSYSPGTEAFF.